The 32 T cell receptor beta chains reported below all come from one sample, sequenced in a study of T cells in Graves' hyperthyroidism and ophthalmopathy. RNA transcripts gave rise to amplified TCR beta CDR3 regions. A set of HTBI primers served as the primers for a first-round RT-PCR of the TCR CDR3. Using its own MiXCR run on the multiplex PCR reads, TCRdb lists one record per CDR3 protein. This sample has about 540,000 distinct CDR3 sequences, with around 45% found just once. Sequencing used peripheral blood or thyroid tissue (not recorded which). All receptors come from a woman in her late teens or twenties with Graves' hyperthyroidism.

V usage is TRBV7-2 and J usage is TRBJ1-1, with a possible D match to TRBD1 (5 bases). The V gene's germline CDR1 is SGHTA and CDR2 FQGNSA. V lost 4 bases and J 0 bases, leaving 12 bases between the germline ends. CDR3 length: 15 residues. The CDR3 spells CASSYARDVNTEAFF. The CDR3 nucleotides are TGTGCCAGCAGCTACGCCCGGGACGTGAACACTGAAGCTTTCTTT.

For this clonotype: Mismatch with germline at one junction end may stem from a read error. The CDR3 reads CASSRPDRGGDTEAFF. As DNA, the CDR3 is TGCGCCAGCAGCAGACCGGACAGGGGAGGGGACACTGAAGCTTTCTTT. The chain employs TRBV7-8 and TRBJ1-1, with 9 bases fitting TRBD1. Germline-derived CDR1 and CDR2 are SGHVS and FQNEAQ. The CDR3 extends over 16 amino acids.

This chain joins TRBV10-3 and TRBJ2-7, with a weak D call TRBD2 (5 bases). The CDR3 contains 12 residues. Germline V gene lookup returns CDR1 ENHRY and CDR2 SYGVKD. V gave up 7 bases and J gave up 6 bases, with 13 bases separating them. The CDR3 protein is CAITESAGEQYF. The DNA for the CDR3 is TGTGCCATCACCGAATCGGCGGGCGAGCAGTACTTC.

The V gene is TRBV7-2, the J gene TRBJ2-5; D call uncertain. This CDR3 has 11 residues. V lost 4 bases, J lost 6 bases, and 6 bases lay in between. Germline CDR1 reads SGHTA; CDR2 reads FQGNSA. CDR3 in DNA: TGTGCCAGCAGCTCCAAGCAGACCCAGTACTTC. This encodes CASSSKQTQYF.

This chain uses TRBV2 with TRBJ2-2, with 12 positions matching TRBD2. J was trimmed by 4 bases and V by 1 base; bases with no gene match: 1. This CDR3 has 16 amino acids. CDR1 SNHLY and CDR2 FYNNEI come from the germline V gene. In nucleotides, the CDR3 is TGTGCCAGCAGTGAAGTGGGACTAGCGGGCACCGGGGAGCTGTTTTTT. This sequence encodes CASSEVGLAGTGELFF.

This chain links TRBV24-1 with TRBJ1-1; a possible D gene is TRBD1 (5 bases). Trimming left V 1 base short and J 5 bases short, with 13 bases between. This CDR3 spans 15 amino acids. Germline CDR1 and CDR2: KGHDR and SFDVKD. CDR3 region: CATSDLGAGGTEAFF. CDR3 DNA: TGTGCCACCAGTGATTTAGGGGCGGGAGGGACTGAAGCTTTCTTT.

The table lists this clonotype with many counts. The chain links TRBV14 to TRBJ1-1; no definite D call. The germline V gene encodes CDR1 SGHDN and CDR2 FVKESK. The CDR3 length is 12 residues. V was shortened by 1 base and J by 9 bases, with 9 bases between the two germline ends. As DNA, the CDR3 is TGTGCCAGCAGCCAAGGGGCCGTACAAGCTTTCTTT. This codes for CASSQGAVQAFF.

This clonotype was counted a few times. This sequence joins TRBV25-1 and TRBJ1-2; the match to TRBD1 covers 11 bases. The germline CDR1 and CDR2 sequences are MGHDK and SYGVNS. V trimming: 6 bases; J trimming: 7 bases; junction bases outside the gene matches: 10. The CDR3 is 15 residues long. This CDR3 reads CASRRTGGASVGYTF. CDR3 nucleotides: TGTGCCAGCAGGCGGACAGGGGGCGCATCCGTTGGCTACACCTTC.

This clonotype was counted at least ten times. This sequence joins TRBV5-1 and TRBJ1-3; no clear D. Trimming pared 4 bases from V and 0 bases from J, leaving 8 bases between. From germline, CDR1 is SGHRS and CDR2 YFSETQ. This CDR3 comprises 14 residues. CDR3 amino acids: CASSPSSSGNTIYF. CDR3 sequence (DNA): TGCGCCAGCAGCCCTTCTTCCTCTGGAAACACCATATATTTT. Variable domain in full (rest from reference TRBV5-1 and TRBJ1-3): KAGVTQTPRYLIKTRGQQVTLSCSPISGHRSVSWYQQTPGQGLQFLFEYFSETQRNKGNFPGRFSGRQFSNSRSEMNVSTLELGDSALYLCASSPSSSGNTIYFGEGSWLTVV.

This clonotype was detected ten times or more. The rearrangement links TRBV10-2 to TRBJ2-7; the D call may be TRBD1 or TRBD2 (5 bases each). The CDR3 covers 17 residues. Looked up from germline, CDR1 is WSHSY and CDR2 is SAAADI. Trimming shortened V by 0 bases and J by 0 bases, and 15 bases separated the two germline ends. The CDR3 sequence is CASSESGEGIDSYEQYF. The CDR3 region has the DNA TGCGCCAGCAGTGAGTCGGGCGAGGGGATCGACTCCTACGAGCAGTACTTC.

This clonotype has at least ten counts. This chain uses TRBV29-1 with TRBJ1-2; D uncertain. Looked up from germline, CDR1 is SQVTM and CDR2 is ANQGSEA. This CDR3 has 12 amino acids. Trimming took 7 bases from V and 7 from J, leaving 16 bases between them. CDR3 sequence: CSAGEWRSGYTF. The CDR3 DNA sequence: TGCAGCGCCGGGGAGTGGAGAAGTGGCTACACCTTC.

A few counts support this clonotype. This chain links TRBV9 with TRBJ2-7; D is possibly TRBD1 (5 bases). The ends were cut back, 5 bases at V and 6 bases at J, with 15 bases in the middle. CDR3 length: 13 residues. The V gene's germline CDR1 is SGDLS and CDR2 YYNGEE. The CDR3, as DNA: TGTGCCAGCAGTACAGGTAGATCGCGCGAGCAGTACTTC. Protein product: CASSTGRSREQYF. The entire variable domain, with the rest obtained from reference TRBV9 and TRBJ2-7, is as follows: DSGVTQTPKHLITATGQRVTLRCSPRSGDLSVYWYQQSLDQGLQFLIQYYNGEERAKGNILERFSAQQFPDLHSELNLSSLELGDSALYFCASSTGRSREQYFGPGTRLTVT.

This clonotype was found many times. The rearrangement uses TRBV15 and TRBJ1-1, with D unclear. The CDR3 has 15 residues. Deletions cut 0 bases from V and 4 bases from J, with 12 bases between. Per germline, CDR1 LNHNV and CDR2 YYDKDF (reference sequence). For the CDR3, the DNA is TGTGCCACCAGCAGAGATGGGGAGATGGGCACTGAAGCTTTCTTT. The encoded protein is CATSRDGEMGTEAFF.

This chain joins TRBV7-2 and TRBJ2-2; D unresolved. The CDR3 sequence is 13 residues long. V lost 3 bases, J lost 6 bases, and 8 bases lay in between. The V gene's germline CDR1 is SGHTA and CDR2 FQGNSA. As DNA, the CDR3 is TGTGCCAGCAGCTTGGATGGCTCCGGGGAGCTGTTTTTT. Translated, it gives CASSLDGSGELFF.

The chain uses TRBV6-2 or TRBV6-3 and TRBJ1-1; D is ambiguous. The V and J ends lost 3 bases and 4 bases respectively, with 9 bases between them. Germline V gene lookup returns CDR1 MNHEY and CDR2 SVGEGT. CDR3 length: 13 residues. In DNA form, the CDR3 reads TGTGCCAGCAGTTATAAGGATATCACTGAAGCTTTCTTT. Protein product: CASSYKDITEAFF.

The rearrangement links TRBV20-1 to TRBJ2-7; 9 bases are shared with TRBD2. The CDR3 loop spans 13 amino acids. In germline, CDR1 is DFQATT, CDR2 SNEGSKA (reference sequence). V lost 3 bases to trimming and J lost 5 bases; unmatched junction nucleotides: 5. The CDR3 here is CSASSSGTHEQYF. CDR3 in DNA: TGCAGTGCTAGTTCTAGCGGGACCCACGAGCAGTACTTC.

Regarding this clonotype: Since a much larger clone is just one base distant, this may be a read error. J is TRBJ2-7 and V is TRBV2; 11 bases map to TRBD2. The CDR3 has 14 amino acids. The V segment lost 10 bases and the J segment 4 bases; nucleotides outside the gene matches: 9. Germline CDR1 reads SNHLY; CDR2 reads FYNNEI. The CDR3 DNA reads as TGTGCCACGCGGCCTAGCGGGAGGTCTTACGAGCAGTACTTC. It yields the protein CATRPSGRSYEQYF.

In this sample, this clonotype turned up a few times. The gene calls are TRBV24-1 and TRBJ1-5; 7 positions match TRBD1. The CDR3 contains 16 residues. CDR1 KGHDR and CDR2 SFDVKD come from the germline V gene. V dropped 4 bases and J dropped 2; count of bases not matched to a gene: 7. In DNA, the CDR3 is TGTGCCACCAGTGACTCAGGGGGAGCCGGCAATCAGCCCCAGCATTTT. Its protein is CATSDSGGAGNQPQHF.

This clonotype appeared many times. The CDR3 is CATSGTGDRNTEAFF. The CDR3 DNA is TGTGCCACCAGCGGGACAGGGGATCGGAACACTGAAGCTTTCTTT. This sequence joins TRBV24-1 and TRBJ1-1; TRBD1 aligns across 10 bases. Germline lookup yields CDR1 KGHDR and CDR2 SFDVKD. J gave up 1 base and V 7 bases, and 5 bases lay outside the gene matches. This CDR3 has 15 residues.

This clonotype came up once. This is likely a read error, given that the CDR3 carries no conserved phenylalanine or tryptophan at its end. The chain has TRBV7-6 and TRBJ2-7, with TRBD2 matching over 15 bases. The CDR3 sequence is 16 residues long. Trimming cost V 2 bases and J 6 bases; bases outside gene matches: 5. CDR1 SGHVS and CDR2 FNYEAQ come from the germline V gene. CDR3: CASSLSPGLAGGEQYL. CDR3 nucleotide sequence: TGTGCCAGCAGCTTATCCCCGGGACTAGCGGGAGGCGAGCAGTACCTC.

On this clonotype: A junction end diverges from the germline sequence, so it may reflect a read error. The chain carries TRBV7-3 and TRBJ1-1, with D perhaps matching TRBD1 (5 bases). The CDR3 loop spans 15 amino acids. Germline-derived CDR1 and CDR2 are SGHTA and FQGTGA. The CDR3 region is CASSLSRQGNTEAFF. The CDR3 DNA is TGTGCCAGCAGTTTAAGTCGGCAGGGCAACACTGAAGCTTTCTTT. The variable domain in full, with the rest retrieved from reference TRBV7-3 and TRBJ1-1, is GAGVSQTPSNKVTEKGKYVELRCDPISGHTALYWYRQSLGQGPEFLIYFQGTGAADDSGLPNDRFFAVRPEGSVSTLKIQRTERGDSAVYLCASSLSRQGNTEAFFGQGTRLTVV.

CDR3 sequence (DNA): TGTGCCAGCAGCTGGGACCACGAACACTATGGCTACACCTTC. This encodes CASSWDHEHYGYTF. This chain joins TRBV7-6 and TRBJ1-2, with TRBD1 as a possible D gene (5 bases). The germline V gene encodes CDR1 SGHVS and CDR2 FNYEAQ. The CDR3 length is 14 residues. V was pared by 4 bases and J by 3 bases, with 12 bases between.

The chain carries TRBV19 and TRBJ1-2; no reliable D call. Trimming took 6 bases from V and 4 from J, leaving 15 bases between them. Germline V gene lookup returns CDR1 LNHDA and CDR2 SQIVND (reference sequence). CDR3 length equals 14 residues. The CDR3: CASRVGPFVYGYTF. The CDR3 DNA is TGTGCCAGTAGGGTTGGACCATTCGTCTATGGCTACACCTTC.

This clonotype was counted once. This may come from a read error, since a much larger clone is one base off. The chain couples TRBV29-1 to TRBJ2-7; D may be TRBD1 or TRBD2 (5 bases each). Trimming shortened V by 6 bases and J by 3 bases, and 12 bases separated the two germline ends. CDR1 SQVTM and CDR2 ANQGSEA come from the germline V gene. CDR3 length: 12 residues. DNA of the CDR3: TGCAGCGTGCCGGGACGGCACTACGAGCAGTACTTC. Residues: CSVPGRHYEQYF.

Points on this clonotype: The junction departs from the called germline gene at one end, perhaps through a read error. The V and J genes are TRBV10-3 and TRBJ1-6; the D is unclear. CDR3 length: 15 residues. Germline values: CDR1 ENHRY, CDR2 SYGVKD. The CDR3 region is CASSLTGYGNSPLHF. DNA for the CDR3: TGTGCCAGCAGTTTAACGGGGTACGGTAATTCACCCCTCCACTTT.

The chain joins TRBV7-2 to TRBJ2-7, with D perhaps matching TRBD1 (6 bases). Trimming cost V 6 bases and J 7 bases, with 13 bases left between them. CDR1 SGHTA and CDR2 FQGNSA come from the germline V gene. The CDR3 is 12 residues long. The CDR3 nucleotides read TGTGCCAGCAGTTTTGGACAGCTTGAGCAGTACTTC. Translating it yields CASSFGQLEQYF.

The V gene is TRBV10-3, the J gene TRBJ2-7, with TRBD1 matching 8 bases. Germline trimming cut 10 bases from V and 5 bases from J; bases unmatched to any gene: 10. Germline CDR1 reads ENHRY; CDR2 reads SYGVKD. There are 13 residues in the CDR3. Written as DNA, the CDR3 is TGTGCCAGCAGGCGGACAGGGTCCCACGAGCAGTACTTC. This encodes CASRRTGSHEQYF.

This clonotype was seen only a few times. The chain couples TRBV20-1 to TRBJ2-7; the D gene is possibly TRBD1 (5 bases). V shed 1 base and J shed 3 bases, with 10 bases lying between them. Looked up from germline, CDR1 is DFQATT and CDR2 is SNEGSKA (reference sequence). CDR3 size: 13 residues. The CDR3 DNA reads TGCAGTGCTAGAGGAACAGGATACTACGAGCAGTACTTC. This encodes CSARGTGYYEQYF.

A few counts support this clonotype. The junction departs from the called germline gene at one end, perhaps through a read error. V and J are TRBV10-3 and TRBJ1-4; 7 positions match TRBD1. The CDR3 is 16 amino acids. Looked up from germline, CDR1 is ENHRY and CDR2 is SYGVKD. CDR3 nucleotides: TGTGCCAGCAGTTTGGGCCCAGGGGGACCAAAAGAAAAACTGTTTTTT. Translating gives CASSLGPGGPKEKLFF.

This clonotype was observed a few times. The rearrangement uses TRBV20-1 and TRBJ1-1; 7 bases line up with TRBD1. The CDR3 covers 14 residues. Germline CDR1 DFQATT, CDR2 SNEGSKA (reference sequence). The V and J ends lost 2 bases and 0 bases, in that order; junction bases with no gene match: 3. CDR3 nucleotide sequence: TGCAGTGCTAGACAGGGGGAGATGAACACTGAAGCTTTCTTT. Protein sequence: CSARQGEMNTEAFF.

This rearrangement joins TRBV7-3 to TRBJ2-2, with TRBD2 identical over 8 bases. Germline-derived CDR1 and CDR2 are SGHTA and FQGTGA. V dropped 5 bases and J dropped 9; count of bases not matched to a gene: 5. CDR3 length equals 13 residues. The CDR3 DNA follows: TGTGCCAGCAGCCGTAGCGGGATGCGGGAGCTGTTTTTT. Amino acids: CASSRSGMRELFF.

A single count supports this clonotype. The chain has TRBV10-3 and TRBJ1-5, with TRBD1 as a possible D gene (6 bases). This CDR3 spans 17 amino acids. Germline V gene data show CDR1 as ENHRY and CDR2 as SYGVKD. V lost 2 bases and J lost 7, with 21 bases in between. The CDR3: CAISEQEPGTWEQPQHF. The CDR3 DNA is TGTGCCATCAGTGAGCAGGAACCGGGGACATGGGAACAGCCCCAGCATTTT.